Below are 13 T cell receptor beta chains sequenced from a single sample in a study of blood T cell repertoires in COVID-19. TCRdb's table, derived via immunoSEQ multiplex PCR, lists solely in-frame clones and lacks some. Of approximately 240,000 clones in the sample, approximately 82% were seen once. The sequencing input was peripheral blood. The receptor source for this set is a woman older than 75 with active or convalescent COVID-19.

The table lists this clone with a few counts. The rearrangement links TRBV7-2 to TRBJ2-3; 8 positions match TRBD2. V lost 1 base, J lost 4 bases, and 4 bases stayed unmatched. The CDR3 has 15 residues. Germline CDR1 SGHTA, CDR2 FQGNSA. The CDR3 bases are TGTGCCAGCAGCTTAGTTGGGACTAGTGCAGATACGCAGTATTTT. Translation gives CASSLVGTSADTQYF.

This clone showed up just once. The V call is TRBV28, the J call TRBJ1-1, with no clear D. V was pared by 2 bases and J by 2 bases, with 15 bases between. The CDR3 is 16 residues long. Germline CDR1 and CDR2: MDHEN and SYDVKM. The CDR3 loop is CASSLRRADFNTEAFF. The CDR3 bases are TGTGCCAGCAGTTTACGGAGGGCGGATTTCAACACTGAAGCTTTCTTT.

This chain uses TRBV18 with TRBJ2-3, with D perhaps TRBD2 (5 bases). CDR3 length: 16 amino acids. V shed 6 bases and J shed 3 bases, with 19 bases lying between them. The germline V gene has CDR1 KGHSH and CDR2 LQKENI. Here the CDR3 reads CASSRNTRASTDTQYF. The CDR3 nucleotides are TGTGCCAGCTCGCGAAACACTAGGGCCTCAACAGATACGCAGTATTTT.

The chain couples TRBV5-1 to TRBJ2-3, with 12 positions matching TRBD1. Trimming cost V 4 bases and J 2 bases; bases outside gene matches: 20. CDR3 size: 21 residues. Germline CDR1 SGHRS, CDR2 YFSETQ. The CDR3 region has the DNA TGCGCCAGCAGCCTAATACCGGGACAGGGGGCAGTTCAGAACTACACAGATACGCAGTATTTT. Residues: CASSLIPGQGAVQNYTDTQYF.

The chain is built from TRBV7-2 and TRBJ2-7; 7 nucleotides match TRBD2. The CDR3 loop spans 16 amino acids. V was clipped by 5 bases and J by 3 bases; unmatched bases: 13. Germline CDR1 and CDR2: SGHTA and FQGNSA. The CDR3 DNA follows: TGTGCCAGCAGCAGTCGGTCGGGACTAAAACTCTACGAGCAGTACTTC. It translates to CASSSRSGLKLYEQYF.

The genes are TRBV20-1 and TRBJ1-2; maybe TRBD1 (6 bases). V shed 3 bases and J shed 6 bases, with 14 bases lying between them. The CDR3 has 13 residues. CDR1 and CDR2 (germline): DFQATT, SNEGSKA (reference sequence). The CDR3: CSASGQTDDGYTF. The CDR3 DNA sequence: TGCAGTGCTAGTGGACAGACGGATGATGGCTACACCTTC.

The rearrangement uses TRBV7-9 and TRBJ2-7; 10 bases align to TRBD1. V lost 5 bases to trimming and J lost 3 bases; unmatched junction nucleotides: 4. CDR3 length: 14 residues. In germline, CDR1 is SEHNR, CDR2 FQNEAQ (reference sequence). CDR3 sequence (DNA): TGTGCCAGCAGCCCGGGACAGGGGTACTACGAGCAGTACTTC. The encoded protein is CASSPGQGYYEQYF.

This clone has more than one count but fewer than ten. The V gene is TRBV24-1, the J gene TRBJ2-7; 10 bases are a match to TRBD1. Per germline, CDR1 KGHDR and CDR2 SFDVKD. The length of the CDR3 is 16 residues. The trim removed 5 bases at V and 2 bases at J, leaving 8 bases unmatched. For the CDR3, the DNA is TGTGCCACCAGTGGTGCCGGGGACAGGGGACCCTACGAGCAGTACTTC. Protein: CATSGAGDRGPYEQYF.

Written as DNA, the CDR3 is TGTGCCAGCAGTTTCTCCGGGGACTCCTACGAGCAGTACTTC. Amino acids: CASSFSGDSYEQYF. The V call is TRBV28, the J call TRBJ2-7; possible D gene TRBD2, 5 bases. The germline gives CDR1 MDHEN, CDR2 SYDVKM. Trimming pared 3 bases from V and 0 bases from J, leaving 9 bases between. The CDR3 totals 14 residues.

In nucleotides, the CDR3 is TGCGCCAGCAGCTTGGGGCCCGGGGTGCCGGCTAATGAAAAACTGTTTTTT. Protein: CASSLGPGVPANEKLFF. The rearrangement joins TRBV5-1 to TRBJ1-4; D remains unclear. The CDR3 consists of 17 residues. Trimming removed 0 bases at V and 3 bases at J, with 15 bases between. Germline-derived CDR1 and CDR2 are SGHRS and YFSETQ.

J is TRBJ2-1 and V is TRBV7-2; a weak D match, TRBD2 (6 bases). Trimming removed 4 bases from V and 2 bases from J, with 12 bases in between. The CDR3 contains 15 residues. The germline CDR1 and CDR2 sequences are SGHTA and FQGNSA. CDR3 residues: CASSWDRGTYNEQFF. CDR3 nucleotides: TGTGCCAGCAGCTGGGACCGGGGGACCTACAATGAGCAGTTCTTC.

The rearrangement joins TRBV7-2 to TRBJ2-7; 10 positions agree with TRBD1. The J segment lost 4 bases and the V segment lost 7 bases, leaving 4 bases of the junction unmatched. Germline V gene sequence: CDR1 SGHTA, CDR2 FQGNSA. The CDR3 loop spans 13 amino acids. Here the CDR3 DNA reads TGTGCCAGCACCCCGGGACAGGGGTACGAGCAGTACTTC. Translating gives CASTPGQGYEQYF.

This chain links TRBV7-2 with TRBJ2-1; D uncertain. Trimming took 1 base from V and 4 from J, leaving 5 bases between them. The length of the CDR3 is 13 residues. In germline, CDR1 is SGHTA, CDR2 FQGNSA. This CDR3 reads CASSLVQYNEQFF. Here the CDR3 DNA reads TGTGCCAGCAGCTTAGTTCAGTACAATGAGCAGTTCTTC. Full variable domain (remainder filled in from reference TRBV7-2 and TRBJ2-1): GAGVSQSPSNKVTEKGKDVELRCDPISGHTALYWYRQSLGQGLEFLIYFQGNSAPDKSGLPSDRFSAERTGGSVSTLTIQRTQQEDSAVYLCASSLVQYNEQFFGPGTRLTVL.